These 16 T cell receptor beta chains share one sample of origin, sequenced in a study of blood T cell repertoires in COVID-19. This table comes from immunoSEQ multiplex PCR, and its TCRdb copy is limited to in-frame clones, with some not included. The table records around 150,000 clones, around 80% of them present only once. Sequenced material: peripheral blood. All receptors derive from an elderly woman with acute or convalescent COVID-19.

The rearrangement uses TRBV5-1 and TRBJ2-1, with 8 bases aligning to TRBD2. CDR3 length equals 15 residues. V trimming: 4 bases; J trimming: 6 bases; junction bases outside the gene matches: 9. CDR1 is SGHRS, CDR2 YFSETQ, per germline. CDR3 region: CASSPVTGTSNEQFF. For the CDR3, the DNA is TGCGCCAGCAGCCCCGTGACCGGGACTAGCAATGAGCAGTTCTTC.

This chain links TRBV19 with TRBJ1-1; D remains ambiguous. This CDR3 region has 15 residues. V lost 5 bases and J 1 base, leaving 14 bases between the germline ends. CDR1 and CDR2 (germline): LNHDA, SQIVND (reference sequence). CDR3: CASSFTGGSNTEAFF. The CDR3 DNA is TGTGCCAGTAGTTTCACGGGAGGGTCGAACACTGAAGCTTTCTTT.

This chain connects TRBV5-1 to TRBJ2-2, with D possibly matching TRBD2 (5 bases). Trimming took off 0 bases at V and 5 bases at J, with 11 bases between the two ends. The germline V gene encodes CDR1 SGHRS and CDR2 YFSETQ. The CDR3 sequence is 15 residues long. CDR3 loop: CASSLVSGRTGELFF. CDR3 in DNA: TGCGCCAGCAGCTTGGTCAGCGGTCGGACCGGGGAGCTGTTTTTT.

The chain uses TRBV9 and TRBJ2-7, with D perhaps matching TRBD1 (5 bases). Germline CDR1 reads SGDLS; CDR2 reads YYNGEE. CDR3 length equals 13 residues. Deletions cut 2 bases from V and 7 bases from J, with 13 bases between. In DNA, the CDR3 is TGTGCCAGCAGCGTGGGGCAGGGAAGGGAGCAGTACTTC. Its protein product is CASSVGQGREQYF.

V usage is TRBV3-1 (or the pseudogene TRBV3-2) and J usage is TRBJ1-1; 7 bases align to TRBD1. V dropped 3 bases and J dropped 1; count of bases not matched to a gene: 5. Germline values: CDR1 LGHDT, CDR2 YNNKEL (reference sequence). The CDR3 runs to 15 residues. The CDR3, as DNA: TGTGCCAGCAGCCACCACGACAGGGAGAACACTGAAGCTTTCTTT. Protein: CASSHHDRENTEAFF.

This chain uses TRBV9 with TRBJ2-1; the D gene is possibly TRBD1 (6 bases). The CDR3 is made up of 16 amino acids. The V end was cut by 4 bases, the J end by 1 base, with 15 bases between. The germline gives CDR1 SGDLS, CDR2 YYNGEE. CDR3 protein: CASSTQPGVSYNEQFF. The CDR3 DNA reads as TGTGCCAGCAGCACCCAACCAGGGGTGTCCTACAATGAGCAGTTCTTC.

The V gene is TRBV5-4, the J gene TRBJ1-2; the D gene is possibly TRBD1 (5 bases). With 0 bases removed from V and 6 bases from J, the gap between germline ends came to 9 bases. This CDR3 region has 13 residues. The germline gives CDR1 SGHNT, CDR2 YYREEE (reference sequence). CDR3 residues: CASSLAGENGYTF. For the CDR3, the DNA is TGTGCCAGCAGCTTGGCGGGGGAAAATGGCTACACCTTC.

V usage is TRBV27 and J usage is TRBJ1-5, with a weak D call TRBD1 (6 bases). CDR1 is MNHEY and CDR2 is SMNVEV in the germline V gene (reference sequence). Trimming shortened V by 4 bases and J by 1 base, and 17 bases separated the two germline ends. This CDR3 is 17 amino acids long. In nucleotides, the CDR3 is TGTGCCAGCAGTTCTCTAGGACAGTCTTTAAGCAATCAGCCCCAGCATTTT. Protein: CASSSLGQSLSNQPQHF.

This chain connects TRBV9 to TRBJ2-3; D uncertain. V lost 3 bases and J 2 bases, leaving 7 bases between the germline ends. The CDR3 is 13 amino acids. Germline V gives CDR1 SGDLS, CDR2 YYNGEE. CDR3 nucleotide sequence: TGTGCCAGCAGCGGACACAACACAGATACGCAGTATTTT. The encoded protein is CASSGHNTDTQYF.

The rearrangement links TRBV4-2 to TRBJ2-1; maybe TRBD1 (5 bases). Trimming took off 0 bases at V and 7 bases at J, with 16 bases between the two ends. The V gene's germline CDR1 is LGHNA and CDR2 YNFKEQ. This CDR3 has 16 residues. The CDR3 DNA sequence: TGTGCCAGCAGCCAAGAGGGGCAGGGCGAAAATAATGAGCAGTTCTTC. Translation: CASSQEGQGENNEQFF.

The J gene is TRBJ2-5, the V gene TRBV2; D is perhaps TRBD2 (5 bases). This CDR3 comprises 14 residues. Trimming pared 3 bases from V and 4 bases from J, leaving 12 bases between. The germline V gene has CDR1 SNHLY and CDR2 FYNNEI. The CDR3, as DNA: TGTGCCAGCAGTGACCCTCGGAGGCGAGAGACCCAGTACTTC. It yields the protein CASSDPRRRETQYF.

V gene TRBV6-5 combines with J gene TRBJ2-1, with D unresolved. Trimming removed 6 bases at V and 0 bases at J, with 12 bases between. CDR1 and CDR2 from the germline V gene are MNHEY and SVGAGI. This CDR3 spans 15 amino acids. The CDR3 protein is CASRAGRSSYNEQFF. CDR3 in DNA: TGTGCCAGCAGGGCCGGTCGGAGCTCCTACAATGAGCAGTTCTTC.

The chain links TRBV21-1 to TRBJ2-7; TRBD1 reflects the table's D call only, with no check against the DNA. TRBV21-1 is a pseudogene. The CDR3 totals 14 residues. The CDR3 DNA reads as TGTGCCAACTATCACCGGGACAATTCCTACGAGCAGTACTTC. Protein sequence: CANYHRDNSYEQYF.

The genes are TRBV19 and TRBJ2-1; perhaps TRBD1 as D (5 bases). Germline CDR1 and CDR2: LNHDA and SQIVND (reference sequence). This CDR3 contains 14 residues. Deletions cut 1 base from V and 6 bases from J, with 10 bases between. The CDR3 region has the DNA TGTGCCAGTAGTATAGGAGACAGACCCAATGAGCAGTTCTTC. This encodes CASSIGDRPNEQFF. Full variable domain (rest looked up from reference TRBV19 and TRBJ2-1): DGGITQSPKYLFRKEGQNVTLSCEQNLNHDAMYWYRQDPGQGLRLIYYSQIVNDFQKGDIAEGYSVSREKKESFPLTVTSAQKNPTAFYLCASSIGDRPNEQFFGPGTRLTVL.

CDR3 protein: CASSQQGSSPLHF. Written as DNA, the CDR3 is TGTGCCAGCAGTCAACAGGGGAGTTCACCCCTCCACTTT. The chain links TRBV12-3 or TRBV12-4 to TRBJ1-6; 7 bases are a match to TRBD1. This CDR3 contains 13 residues. V lost 5 bases and J lost 9; bases outside the gene matches: 4.

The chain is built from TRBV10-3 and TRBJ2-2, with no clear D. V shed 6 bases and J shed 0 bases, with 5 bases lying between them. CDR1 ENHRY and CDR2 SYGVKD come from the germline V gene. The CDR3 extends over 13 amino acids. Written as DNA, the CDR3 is TGTGCCATCAGACACCCGAACACCGGGGAGCTGTTTTTT. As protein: CAIRHPNTGELFF.